This T cell receptor (beta chain) stems from a study of blood T cell repertoires in COVID-19. The wider study: In each case, the material was cDNA or gDNA derived from T cells, B-cell-depleted T cells, or PBMCs.

This table comes from immunoSEQ multiplex PCR, and its TCRdb copy is limited to in-frame clones, with some not included. In the table there are 350,000 or so clones, 80% to 90% of which are singletons. The CDR3 covers 16 residues. Germline values: CDR1 MNHGY, CDR2 SVAAGI. V was clipped by 5 bases and J by 2 bases; unmatched bases: 8. The specimen was peripheral blood. The origin of this receptor is a young man with active or convalescent COVID-19. The genes are TRBV6-9 and TRBJ2-5, with 10 bases that match TRBD2. CDR3 in amino acids: CASSITGTSVQETQYF. The CDR3 nucleotides read TGTGCCAGCAGTATAACCGGGACTAGCGTACAAGAGACCCAGTACTTC.